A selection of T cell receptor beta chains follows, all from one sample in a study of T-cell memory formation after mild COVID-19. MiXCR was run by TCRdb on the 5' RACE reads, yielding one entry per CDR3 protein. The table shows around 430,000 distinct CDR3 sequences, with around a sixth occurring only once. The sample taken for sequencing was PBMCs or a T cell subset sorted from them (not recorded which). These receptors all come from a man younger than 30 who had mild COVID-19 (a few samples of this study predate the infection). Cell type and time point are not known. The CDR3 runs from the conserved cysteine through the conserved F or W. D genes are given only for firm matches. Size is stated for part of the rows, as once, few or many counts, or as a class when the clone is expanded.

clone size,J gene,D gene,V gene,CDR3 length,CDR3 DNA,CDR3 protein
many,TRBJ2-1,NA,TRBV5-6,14,TGTGCCAGCAGCTTGGGACTAGGGAGCAATGAGCAGTTCTTC,CASSLGLGSNEQFF
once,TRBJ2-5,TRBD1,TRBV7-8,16,TGTGCCAGCAGCTTAGAACGGGACAGCCATTGGGGGACCCAGTACTTC,CASSLERDSHWGTQYF
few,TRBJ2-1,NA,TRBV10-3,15,TGTGCCATCAGTGCGGGGGCTAGCATGATCAATGAGCAGTTCTTC,CAISAGASMINEQFF
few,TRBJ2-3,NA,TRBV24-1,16,TGTGCCACCAGTGATTTGGGGAATGGAGGGACAGATACGCAGTATTTT,CATSDLGNGGTDTQYF
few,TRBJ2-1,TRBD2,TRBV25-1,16,TGTGCCAGCAGTGAGGTTCTAGCGGGGGGGAACAATGAGCAGTTCTTC,CASSEVLAGGNNEQFF
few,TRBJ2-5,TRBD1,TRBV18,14,TGTGCCAGCTCACGGGGACAGGCGCAAGAGACCCAGTACTTC,CASSRGQAQETQYF
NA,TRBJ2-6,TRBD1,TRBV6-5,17,TGTGCCAGCAGTTTACGGACAGGGTCATCCGGGGCCAACGTCCTGACTTTC,CASSLRTGSSGANVLTF
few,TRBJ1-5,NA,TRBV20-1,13,TGCAGTGTTCCATCGGCCGGGAATCAGCCCCAGCATTTT,CSVPSAGNQPQHF
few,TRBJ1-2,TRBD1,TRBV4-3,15,TGCGCCAGCAGCTTCCAATCCGGGACAGGATATGGCTACACCTTC,CASSFQSGTGYGYTF
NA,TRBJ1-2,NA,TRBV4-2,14,TGTGCCAGCAGCCGGGAGGGGGACCTTTATGGCTACACCTTC,CASSREGDLYGYTF
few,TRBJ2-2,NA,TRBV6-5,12,TGTGCCAGCAGGACTCACGGCGGGGAGCTGTTTTTT,CASRTHGGELFF
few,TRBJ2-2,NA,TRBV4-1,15,TGCGCCAGCAGCCAAGCCGGGGCAGACACCGGGGAGCTGTTTTTT,CASSQAGADTGELFF
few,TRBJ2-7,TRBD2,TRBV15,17,TGTGCCACCAGCAGAGATAGCGGGGGGGCCATTACCTACGAGCAGTACTTC,CATSRDSGGAITYEQYF
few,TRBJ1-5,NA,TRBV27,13,TGTGCCAGCAGGCGGGACGGCAGTCAGCCCCAGCATTTT,CASRRDGSQPQHF
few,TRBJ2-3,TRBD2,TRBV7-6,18,TGTGCCAGCAGCCCGCGGGCGGGACTAGCGGGGGGCACAGATACGCAGTATTTT,CASSPRAGLAGGTDTQYF
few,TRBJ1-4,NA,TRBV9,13,TGTGCCAGCAGCAAAGGGAATCGTGAAAAACTGTTTTTT,CASSKGNREKLFF
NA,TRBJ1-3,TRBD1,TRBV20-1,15,TGCAGTGCTAGGGGGGACAGCACTCTTGGAAACACCATATATTTT,CSARGDSTLGNTIYF
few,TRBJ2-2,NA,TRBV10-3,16,TGTGCCATCAGTGACCGGGGAGGGAGGACAGCCGGGGAGCTGTTTTTT,CAISDRGGRTAGELFF
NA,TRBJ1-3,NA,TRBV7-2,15,TGTGCCAGCAGCTTAGACACTAACTCTGGAAACACCATATATTTT,CASSLDTNSGNTIYF
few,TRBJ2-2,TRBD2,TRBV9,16,TGTGCCAGCAGCGTAGGGGGTAGCGGGGCCTCCGGGGAGCTGTTTTTT,CASSVGGSGASGELFF
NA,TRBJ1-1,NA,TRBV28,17,TGTGCCAGCAGTCCTCATGGTTTCGGTCAGGGAAACACTGAAGCTTTCTTT,CASSPHGFGQGNTEAFF
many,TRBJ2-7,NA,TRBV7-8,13,TGTGCCAGCAGATTCGACCTGATCTACGAGCAGTACTTC,CASRFDLIYEQYF
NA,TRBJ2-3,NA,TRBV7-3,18,TGTGCCAGCAGCTTACTGGGCCCACGCGGAGGAGGTACAGATACGCAGTATTTT,CASSLLGPRGGGTDTQYF
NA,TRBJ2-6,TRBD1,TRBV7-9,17,TGTGCCAGCAGACGTCCGGGACAGGGGGCCGGGGCCAACGTCCTGACTTTC,CASRRPGQGAGANVLTF
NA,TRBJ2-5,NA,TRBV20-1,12,TGCAGTGCTTCGGGAGACAGGGAGACCCAGTACTTC,CSASGDRETQYF
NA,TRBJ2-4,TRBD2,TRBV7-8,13,TGTGCCAGCAGCCTCCCGACTAGCGGGGGCCAGTACTTC,CASSLPTSGGQYF
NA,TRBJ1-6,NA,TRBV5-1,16,TGCGCCAGCAGCTTGGCCGGCAACGGCTTGGATTCACCCCTCAACTTT,CASSLAGNGLDSPLNF
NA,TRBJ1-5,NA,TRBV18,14,TGTGCCAGCTCACCACGAGGGGTCGGCCAGCCCCAGCATTTT,CASSPRGVGQPQHF
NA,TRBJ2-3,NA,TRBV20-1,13,TGCAGTGCGAGAGGGGGGCGGGTCGATACGCAGTATTTT,CSARGGRVDTQYF